This entry describes one TCR beta chain. The antigen remains unidentified. This sample was included in a study of cytomegalovirus exposure and HLA in healthy donors. Study results and caveats: A later analysis showed TCR association rates differing by HLA locus, peaking at DRB1 and lowest at HLA-C. Within the data, a cluster of highly shared sequence variants was likely a sequencing artifact.

13 Jbeta primers and 60 Vbeta primers were used for the PCR. Clones were read by immunoSEQ multiplex PCR, and TCRdb kept only the in-frame ones, dropping some. In the table there are about 160,000 clones, about three quarters of which are singletons. Trimming shortened V by 0 bases and J by 2 bases, and 9 bases separated the two germline ends. The CDR3 spans 14 residues. Germline V gene lookup returns CDR1 SGDLS and CDR2 YYNGEE. This TCR was recovered from a woman aged 25 to 45 in good health and CMV-seronegative. The chain carries TRBV9 and TRBJ2-7, with no clear D. The material sequenced was PBMCs. The CDR3 reads CASSVGEDPYEQYF. CDR3 nucleotide sequence: TGTGCCAGCAGCGTAGGAGAGGATCCCTACGAGCAGTACTTC.